This T cell receptor (beta chain) came from a study of CD4+ T cells in melanoma. Study-wide results and caveats: CD8+ T cell, macrophage and B cell function reportedly correlated with neoantigen-specific CD4+ T cells. Diverse differentiation states were reported for melanoma neoantigen-specific CD4+ T cells.

Using immunoSEQ multiplex PCR, the repertoire was profiled, and TCRdb retains in-frame clones only, with some absent. The data contain approximately 9,700 clones, around two thirds of them singletons. Germline CDR1 GTSNPN, CDR2 SVGIG (reference sequence). The CDR3 loop spans 16 amino acids. Regarding this clone: Its antigen is not known. Its ends do not fully match the called genes, so a read error is possible. The sample has other DNA sequences that encode this CDR3 too.

This chain uses TRBV30 with TRBJ1-5, with D perhaps matching TRBD1 (6 bases). The specimen sequenced was cells from a culture (not recorded whether cultured in vitro). The TCR was taken from a human donor with melanoma. CDR3: CAWSGAGAVLDQPQHF. CDR3 in DNA: TGTGCCTGGAGTGGGGCAGGGGCCGTCTTGGATCAACCCCAGCATTTT.